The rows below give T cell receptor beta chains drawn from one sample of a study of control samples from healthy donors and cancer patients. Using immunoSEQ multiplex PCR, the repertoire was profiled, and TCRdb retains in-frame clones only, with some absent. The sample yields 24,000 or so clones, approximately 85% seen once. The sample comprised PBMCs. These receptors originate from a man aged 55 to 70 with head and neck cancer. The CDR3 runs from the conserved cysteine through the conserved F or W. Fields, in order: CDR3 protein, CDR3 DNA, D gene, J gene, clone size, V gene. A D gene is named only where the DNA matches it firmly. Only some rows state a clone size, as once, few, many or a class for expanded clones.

CASLQGGGDYEQYF | TGTGCCAGCCTCCAAGGGGGAGGGGACTACGAGCAGTACTTC | . | TRBJ2-7 | . | TRBV7-8
CASSPMDLHNEQFF | TGTGCCAGCAGCCCGATGGACCTCCACAATGAGCAGTTCTTC | . | TRBJ2-1 | . | TRBV5-8
CASWGGDRGPDEQYF | TGTGCCAGCTGGGGAGGGGACAGGGGGCCAGACGAGCAGTACTTC | TRBD1 | TRBJ2-7 | . | TRBV7-9
CASSDRVYGNNEQFF | TGTGCCAGCAGCGACCGAGTTTACGGTAACAATGAGCAGTTCTTC | . | TRBJ2-1 | . | TRBV9
CASSEDPSGANVLTF | TGTGCCAGCAGTGAAGATCCTAGTGGGGCCAACGTCCTGACTTTC | . | TRBJ2-6 | . | TRBV2
CASSLTLITGELFF | TGTGCCAGCAGCTTAACGCTCATCACCGGGGAGCTGTTTTTT | . | TRBJ2-2 | . | TRBV7-8
CASSRGLADQETQYF | TGTGCCAGCAGCCGCGGTCTAGCGGACCAAGAGACCCAGTACTTC | TRBD2 | TRBJ2-5 | . | TRBV3-1/TRBV3-2
CASSASSVGEQFF | TGTGCCAGCAGTGCGTCTAGCGTTGGTGAGCAGTTCTTC | . | TRBJ2-1 | . | TRBV2
CATRLADDYNEQFF | TGTGCCACCAGACTAGCCGATGACTACAATGAGCAGTTCTTC | TRBD2 | TRBJ2-1 | . | TRBV19
CASNAGGEQFF | TGTGCCAGTAATGCGGGAGGTGAGCAGTTCTTC | TRBD2 | TRBJ2-1 | . | TRBV19
CAISDRTSYNEQFF | TGTGCCATCAGTGACCGGACTTCCTACAATGAGCAGTTCTTC | . | TRBJ2-1 | . | TRBV10-3
CASSAGGLVNEQFF | TGTGCCAGTAGTGCGGGGGGACTTGTCAATGAGCAGTTCTTC | TRBD2 | TRBJ2-1 | . | TRBV19
CAWSATGDQPQHF | TGTGCCTGGAGTGCAACGGGAGATCAGCCCCAGCATTTT | . | TRBJ1-5 | . | TRBV30
CASSDGQGAQPQHF | TGTGCCAGCAGCGACGGCCAGGGGGCTCAGCCCCAGCATTTT | TRBD1 | TRBJ1-5 | . | TRBV7-9
CSVARGASLTGELFF | TGCAGCGTTGCGCGGGGGGCCTCTTTGACCGGGGAGCTGTTTTTT | TRBD2 | TRBJ2-2 | . | TRBV29-1
CASSIRRGADTQYF | TGTGCCAGTAGTATCCGAAGGGGTGCAGATACGCAGTATTTT | . | TRBJ2-3 | . | TRBV19
CAFTRLAFSGELFF | TGTGCCTTTACCCGACTAGCCTTTTCCGGGGAGCTGTTTTTT | TRBD2 | TRBJ2-2 | . | TRBV30
CSVERVTEAFF | TGCAGCGTTGAACGGGTCACTGAAGCTTTCTTT | . | TRBJ1-1 | . | TRBV29-1
CASSPQEGYEQYF | TGTGCCAGCAGCCCTCAAGAGGGTTACGAGCAGTACTTC | . | TRBJ2-7 | . | TRBV7-9
CASSLTGTGKGYTF | TGTGCCAGTAGTCTTACCGGGACAGGGAAAGGCTACACCTTC | TRBD1 | TRBJ1-2 | . | TRBV19
CASSRVPQPQHF | TGTGCCAGTAGCAGGGTACCTCAGCCCCAGCATTTT | . | TRBJ1-5 | few | TRBV19
CASSSLRSGDSGNTIYF | TGTGCCAGCTCATCTTTACGTTCGGGAGACTCTGGAAACACCATATATTTT | . | TRBJ1-3 | once | TRBV18
CASSPRQGGAEAFF | TGTGCCAGCAGTCCACGACAGGGAGGGGCTGAAGCTTTCTTT | TRBD1 | TRBJ1-1 | . | TRBV27
CASRPSGRTYEQYF | TGTGCCAGCAGGCCCAGCGGGCGAACCTACGAGCAGTACTTC | . | TRBJ2-7 | . | TRBV3-1/TRBV3-2
CASSLDGGLYEQYF | TGCGCCAGCAGCCTAGACGGGGGCCTATACGAGCAGTACTTC | . | TRBJ2-7 | once | TRBV4-1
CASSYSGRHNQPQHF | TGTGCCAGCAGTTACTCAGGCAGGCACAATCAGCCCCAGCATTTT | . | TRBJ1-5 | . | TRBV6-5
CASSLGGSGTDTQYF | TGTGCCAGCAGCTTAGGCGGGAGCGGCACAGATACGCAGTATTTT | TRBD2 | TRBJ2-3 | . | TRBV7-2
CAWGGYNEQFF | TGTGCCTGGGGGGGCTACAATGAGCAGTTCTTC | . | TRBJ2-1 | once | TRBV30
CSAPLQDTQYF | TGCAGTGCCCCCTTACAGGATACGCAGTATTTT | . | TRBJ2-3 | . | TRBV20-1
CASSFLTGGNSPLHF | TGTGCCAGCAGCTTTCTGACGGGCGGTAATTCACCCCTCCACTTT | . | TRBJ1-6 | . | TRBV5-4
CASSQEGDYEQFF | TGCGCCAGCAGCCAGGAGGGGGATTATGAGCAGTTCTTC | . | TRBJ2-1 | . | TRBV4-1
CASRRNLHGTDTQYF | TGTGCCAGCAGACGCAACCTCCACGGTACAGATACGCAGTATTTT | . | TRBJ2-3 | . | TRBV6-5
CASSQGAGRVGNEQFF | TGTGCCAGCAGCCAAGGTGCTGGGCGAGTAGGGAATGAGCAGTTCTTC | . | TRBJ2-1 | few | TRBV14
CSASTNRDRGKETQYF | TGCAGTGCTAGTACAAACCGGGACAGGGGGAAAGAGACCCAGTACTTC | TRBD1 | TRBJ2-5 | . | TRBV20-1
CASSLSGTYNEQFF | TGTGCCAGCAGCCTCTCTGGAACGTACAATGAGCAGTTCTTC | . | TRBJ2-1 | . | TRBV7-3
CASRGELGSGYTF | TGTGCCAGCCGGGGGGAGTTAGGTAGCGGCTACACCTTC | . | TRBJ1-2 | . | TRBV4-2
CASSQRFATNEKLFF | TGTGCCAGCAGCCAAAGGTTTGCAACTAATGAAAAACTGTTTTTT | . | TRBJ1-4 | . | TRBV3-1/TRBV3-2
CASHSPNYGYTF | TGTGCCAGCCACTCCCCCAACTATGGCTACACCTTC | . | TRBJ1-2 | . | TRBV27
CASSRDYTDTQYF | TGTGCCAGCAGCCGCGACTACACAGATACGCAGTATTTT | . | TRBJ2-3 | . | TRBV6-5
CASSQEGAPLYEQYF | TGCGCCAGCAGCCAAGAAGGAGCCCCCCTCTACGAGCAGTACTTC | . | TRBJ2-7 | . | TRBV4-1
CASSQTGGVYEQYF | TGTGCCAGCAGCCAGACAGGGGGGGTATACGAGCAGTACTTC | TRBD1 | TRBJ2-7 | . | TRBV5-5
CASSFRGVDYGYTF | TGTGCCAGCAGCTTCCGGGGCGTCGACTATGGCTACACCTTC | . | TRBJ1-2 | medium-sized | TRBV5-8
CASSPLFGSAGELFF | TGCGCCAGCAGCCCCCTTTTCGGATCCGCCGGGGAGCTGTTTTTT | . | TRBJ2-2 | . | TRBV5-1